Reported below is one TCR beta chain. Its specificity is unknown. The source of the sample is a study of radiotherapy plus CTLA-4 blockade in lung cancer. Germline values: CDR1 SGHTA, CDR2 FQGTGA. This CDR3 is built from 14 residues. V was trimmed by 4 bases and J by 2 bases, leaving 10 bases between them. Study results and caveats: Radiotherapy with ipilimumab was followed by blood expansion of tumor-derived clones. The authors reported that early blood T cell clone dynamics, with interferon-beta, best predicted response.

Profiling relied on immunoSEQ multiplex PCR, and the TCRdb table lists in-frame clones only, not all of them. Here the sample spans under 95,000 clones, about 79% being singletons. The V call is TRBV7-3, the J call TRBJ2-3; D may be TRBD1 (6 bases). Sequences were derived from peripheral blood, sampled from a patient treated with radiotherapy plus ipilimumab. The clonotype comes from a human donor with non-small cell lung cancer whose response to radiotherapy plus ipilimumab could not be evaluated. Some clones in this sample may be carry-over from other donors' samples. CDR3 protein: CASSSGQFTDTQYF. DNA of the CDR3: TGTGCCAGCAGCTCCGGACAGTTCACAGATACGCAGTATTTT.